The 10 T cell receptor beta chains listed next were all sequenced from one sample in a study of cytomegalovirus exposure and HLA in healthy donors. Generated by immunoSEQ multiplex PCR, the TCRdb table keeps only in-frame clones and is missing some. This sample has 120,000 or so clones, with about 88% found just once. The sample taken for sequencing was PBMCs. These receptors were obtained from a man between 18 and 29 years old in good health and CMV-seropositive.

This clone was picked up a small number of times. In DNA form, the CDR3 reads TGTGCCAGCAGCGTAGTGGCATTCTCCTACGAGCAGTACTTC. The encoded protein is CASSVVAFSYEQYF. The V and J genes are TRBV9 and TRBJ2-7; D gene uncertain. Germline-derived CDR1 and CDR2 are SGDLS and YYNGEE. The germline V and J ends were trimmed by 0 bases and 0 bases, with 7 bases remaining between them. This CDR3 is 14 amino acids long.

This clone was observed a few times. CDR3 region: CATSRGRSNTDTQYF. The CDR3 coding sequence is TGTGCCACCAGCAGAGGCAGGTCTAACACAGATACGCAGTATTTT. This rearrangement joins TRBV15 to TRBJ2-3; D gene ambiguous. CDR1 LNHNV and CDR2 YYDKDF come from the germline V gene (reference sequence). The CDR3 consists of 15 residues. V was shortened by 1 base and J by 2 bases, with 10 bases between the two germline ends.

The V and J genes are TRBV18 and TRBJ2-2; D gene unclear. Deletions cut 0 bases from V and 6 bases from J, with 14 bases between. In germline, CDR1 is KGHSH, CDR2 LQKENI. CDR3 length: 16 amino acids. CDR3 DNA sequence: TGTGCCAGCTCACCACCTGGCCGGTCGGGTTCCGGGGAGCTGTTTTTT. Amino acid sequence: CASSPPGRSGSGELFF.

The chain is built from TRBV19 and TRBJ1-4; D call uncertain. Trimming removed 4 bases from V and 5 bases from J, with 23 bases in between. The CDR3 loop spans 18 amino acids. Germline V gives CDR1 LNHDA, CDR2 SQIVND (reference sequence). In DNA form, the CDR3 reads TGTGCCAGTAGTACACCGACCATCCGAGAGGGAACAAATGAAAAACTGTTTTTT. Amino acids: CASSTPTIREGTNEKLFF.

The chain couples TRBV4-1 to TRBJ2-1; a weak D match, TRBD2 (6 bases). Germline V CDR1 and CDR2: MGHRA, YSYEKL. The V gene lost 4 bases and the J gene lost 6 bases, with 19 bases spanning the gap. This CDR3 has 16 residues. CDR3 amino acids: CASSPSGGTLGNEQFF. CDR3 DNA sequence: TGCGCCAGCAGCCCCTCCGGGGGTACTTTAGGCAATGAGCAGTTCTTC.

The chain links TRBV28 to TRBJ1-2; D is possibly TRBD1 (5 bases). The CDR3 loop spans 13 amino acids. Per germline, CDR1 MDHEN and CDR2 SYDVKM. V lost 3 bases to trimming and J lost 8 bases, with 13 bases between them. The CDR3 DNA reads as TGTGCCAGCAGTTTCAAGGGGTCGAGGGGCTACACCTTC. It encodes CASSFKGSRGYTF.

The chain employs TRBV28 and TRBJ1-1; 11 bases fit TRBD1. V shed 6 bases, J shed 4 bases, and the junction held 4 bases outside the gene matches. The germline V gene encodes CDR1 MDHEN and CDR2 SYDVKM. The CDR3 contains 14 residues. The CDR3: CASRWGTGGTEAFF. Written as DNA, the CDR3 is TGTGCCAGCAGATGGGGGACAGGGGGCACTGAAGCTTTCTTT.

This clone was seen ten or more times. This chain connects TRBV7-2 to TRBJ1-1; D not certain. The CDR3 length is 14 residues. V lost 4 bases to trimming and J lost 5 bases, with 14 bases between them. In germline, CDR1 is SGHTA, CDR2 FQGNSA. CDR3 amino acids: CASSSNLQWTEAFF. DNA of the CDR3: TGTGCCAGCAGCTCAAATCTACAGTGGACTGAAGCTTTCTTT.

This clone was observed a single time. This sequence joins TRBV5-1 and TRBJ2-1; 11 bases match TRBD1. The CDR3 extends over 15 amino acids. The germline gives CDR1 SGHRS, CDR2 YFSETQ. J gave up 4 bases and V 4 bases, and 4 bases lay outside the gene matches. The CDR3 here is CASSPGTGGYNEQFF. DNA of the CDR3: TGCGCCAGCAGCCCCGGGACAGGGGGGTACAATGAGCAGTTCTTC.

Here the CDR3 reads CASSPSAGGQETQYF. The CDR3 DNA follows: TGTGCCAGCAGTCCCTCAGCGGGGGGGCAAGAGACCCAGTACTTC. The chain joins TRBV27 to TRBJ2-5; 10 bases fit TRBD2. The germline CDR1 and CDR2 sequences are MNHEY and SMNVEV (reference sequence). The CDR3 is made up of 15 amino acids. V lost 5 bases, J lost 2 bases, and 5 bases stayed unmatched.